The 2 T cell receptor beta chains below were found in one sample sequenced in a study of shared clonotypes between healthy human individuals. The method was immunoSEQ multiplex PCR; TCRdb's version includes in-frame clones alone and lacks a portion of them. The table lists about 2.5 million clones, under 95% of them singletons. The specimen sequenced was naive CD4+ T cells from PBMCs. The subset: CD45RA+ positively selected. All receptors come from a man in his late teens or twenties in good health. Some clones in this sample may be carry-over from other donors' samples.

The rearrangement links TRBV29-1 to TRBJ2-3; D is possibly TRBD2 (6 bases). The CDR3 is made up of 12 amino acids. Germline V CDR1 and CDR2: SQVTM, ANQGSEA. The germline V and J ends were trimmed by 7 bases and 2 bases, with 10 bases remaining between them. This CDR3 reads CSGGRYTDTQYF. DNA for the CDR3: TGCAGCGGGGGGAGGTACACAGATACGCAGTATTTT.

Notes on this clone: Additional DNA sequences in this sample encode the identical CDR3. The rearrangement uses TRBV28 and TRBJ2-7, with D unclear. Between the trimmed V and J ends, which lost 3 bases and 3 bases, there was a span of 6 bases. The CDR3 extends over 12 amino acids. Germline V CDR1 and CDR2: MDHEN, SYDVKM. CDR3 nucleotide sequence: TGTGCCAGCAGTTTGTCGGACTACGAGCAGTACTTC. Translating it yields CASSLSDYEQYF. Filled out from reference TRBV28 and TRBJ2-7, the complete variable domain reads DVKVTQSSRYLVKRTGEKVFLECVQDMDHENMFWYRQDPGLGLRLIYFSYDVKMKEKGDIPEGYSVSREKKERFSLILESASTNQTSMYLCASSLSDYEQYFGPGTRLTVT.